One sample yielded the 7 T cell receptor beta chains listed below, sequenced in a study of T cell responses to AZD1222 COVID-19 vaccine. Assay: immunoSEQ multiplex PCR; the TCRdb copy retains only in-frame clones and omits some. The sample holds approximately 150,000 clones, 80% to 95% seen once. The sequenced sample was peripheral blood, obtained 28 days after the second AZD1222 dose. The receptors were sampled from an adult who received the AZD1222 COVID-19 vaccine.

The chain joins TRBV2 to TRBJ1-6; D possibly corresponds to TRBD1 (5 bases). The CDR3 length is 16 residues. Trimming took off 3 bases at V and 0 bases at J, with 9 bases between the two ends. Per the germline V gene, CDR1 is SNHLY and CDR2 is FYNNEI. The CDR3 is CASSEAGSSYNSPLHF. CDR3 nucleotides: TGTGCCAGCAGTGAGGCAGGGAGCTCCTATAATTCACCCCTCCACTTT.

In nucleotides, the CDR3 is TGTGCCTGGAGTCGGGGTAGCTCTGGGGCCAACGTCCTGACTTTC. Translating gives CAWSRGSSGANVLTF. The chain is built from TRBV30 and TRBJ2-6; perhaps TRBD2 as D (5 bases). The CDR3 spans 15 residues. Per germline, CDR1 GTSNPN and CDR2 SVGIG (reference sequence). V shed 2 bases and J shed 0 bases, with 8 bases lying between them.

This chain uses TRBV13 with TRBJ1-4; TRBD1 might be the D (6 bases). Per the germline V gene, CDR1 is PRHDT and CDR2 is FYEKMQ (reference sequence). V was shortened by 4 bases and J by 4 bases, with 16 bases between the two germline ends. CDR3 length equals 16 residues. Here the CDR3 reads CASSSTHREGNEKLFF. CDR3 sequence (DNA): TGTGCCAGCAGCTCCACCCACAGGGAGGGTAATGAAAAACTGTTTTTT.

This rearrangement joins TRBV24-1 to TRBJ2-3; D call uncertain. The CDR3 totals 14 residues. The V gene lost 1 base and the J gene lost 1 base, with 5 bases spanning the gap. CDR1 is KGHDR, CDR2 SFDVKD, per germline. The CDR3 DNA follows: TGTGCCACCAGTGATTTTAGGGGCACAGATACGCAGTATTTT. Amino acid sequence: CATSDFRGTDTQYF.

The chain employs TRBV7-2 and TRBJ1-4; D is unclear. Trimming removed 8 bases at V and 4 bases at J, with 11 bases between. The CDR3 sequence is 13 residues long. Germline V lookup: CDR1 SGHTA, CDR2 FQGNSA. The CDR3 here is CASRADYNEKLFF. For the CDR3, the DNA is TGTGCCAGCCGAGCCGATTATAATGAAAAACTGTTTTTT.

This chain connects TRBV6-5 to TRBJ1-5, with D maybe TRBD1 (5 bases). Germline assignment: CDR1 MNHEY and CDR2 SVGAGI. This CDR3 region has 13 residues. V lost 4 bases and J 11 bases, leaving 15 bases between the germline ends. CDR3 sequence reads: CASSSGVPGAQHF. The CDR3 DNA is TGTGCCAGCAGTTCGGGGGTCCCGGGGGCCCAGCATTTT.

The chain joins TRBV5-1 to TRBJ1-1; TRBD1 matches 8 bases. CDR3 length equals 14 residues. V lost 3 bases, J lost 3 bases, and 4 bases stayed unmatched. From germline, CDR1 is SGHRS and CDR2 YFSETQ. The CDR3 bases are TGCGCCAGCAGCTCCCAACAGGGGGACACTGAAGCTTTCTTT. Translated: CASSSQQGDTEAFF.